This T cell receptor beta chain was captured by sequencing in a study of T cell responses to AZD1222 COVID-19 vaccine. Looking at the study overall: Combined were second doses at about 4 or about 12 weeks.

General observations from the study: No repertoire was sampled before or during the peak T cell response, only after it. Vaccine-related CD4 TCRs covered spike, predominating at 160-218 and 743-854.

Libraries were prepared by immunoSEQ multiplex PCR; TCRdb keeps only in-frame clonotypes and omits some of them. Here the sample spans more than 120,000 clones, about 93% being singletons. Details on this clone: What it recognizes is unknown.

Germline V CDR1 and CDR2: SGHRS, YFSETQ. Trimming cost V 0 bases and J 2 bases; bases outside gene matches: 4. The CDR3 runs 15 residues. The V gene is TRBV5-1, the J gene TRBJ2-5; TRBD2 aligns across 7 bases. The clonotype comes from an adult in good health. The sample in question was peripheral blood, obtained on day 0 of AZD1222 vaccination. As DNA, the CDR3 is TGCGCCAGCAGCTTGGGTCCGGGAGGTCAAGAGACCCAGTACTTC. Translating gives CASSLGPGGQETQYF.